Listed below are T cell receptor beta chains from one sample, sequenced in a study of blood T cell repertoires in COVID-19. The table came from immunoSEQ multiplex PCR; TCRdb's copy has only in-frame clones and leaves some out. The sample has about 300,000 clones, approximately 86% seen once. Sequenced material: peripheral blood. The source of these receptors is a man aged 70 or older with acute or convalescent COVID-19. CDR3s include the opening cysteine and the closing phenylalanine or tryptophan. The D gene is left open where the match is weak. A row's size may be missing; if present it is once, few, many or a size class.

D	size	J	V	CDR3	DNA
.	.	TRBJ1-2	TRBV5-5	CASSLGGQFSYGYTF	TGTGCCAGCAGCTTAGGTGGACAGTTTTCCTATGGCTACACCTTC
TRBD1	.	TRBJ1-3	TRBV2	CASSVTGGENTIYF	TGTGCCAGCAGTGTAACAGGGGGCGAAAACACCATATATTTT
.	.	TRBJ1-1	TRBV18	CASSPGLGNTEAFF	TGTGCCAGCTCACCAGGACTGGGGAACACTGAAGCTTTCTTT
.	few	TRBJ1-5	TRBV6-5	CASSWGPREPQHF	TGTGCCAGCAGTTGGGGCCCGCGAGAGCCCCAGCATTTT
.	once	TRBJ2-7	TRBV5-5	CASSLAPYEQYF	TGTGCCAGCAGCTTGGCTCCCTACGAGCAGTACTTC
TRBD2	.	TRBJ2-7	TRBV19	CASSRTSGKLGEQYF	TGTGCCAGTAGTAGGACTAGCGGGAAACTGGGCGAGCAGTACTTC
TRBD2	.	TRBJ2-3	TRBV10-3	CAISEGSGISTDTQYF	TGTGCCATCAGTGAGGGCAGCGGGATAAGCACAGATACGCAGTATTTT
TRBD1	.	TRBJ2-7	TRBV5-4	CASSVEGGIYEQYF	TGTGCCAGCAGCGTCGAAGGGGGCATTTACGAGCAGTACTTC
.	.	TRBJ1-6	TRBV4-3	CASSQGTNRANSPLHF	TGCGCCAGCAGCCAAGGTACGAACAGAGCAAATTCACCCCTCCACTTT
.	.	TRBJ2-7	TRBV5-7	CASTGHSTYEQYF	TGTGCCAGCACGGGACATTCGACCTACGAGCAGTACTTC
.	.	TRBJ2-1	TRBV9	CASSVVGGPYNEQFF	TGTGCCAGCAGCGTAGTGGGGGGACCCTACAATGAGCAGTTCTTC
TRBD1	once	TRBJ2-5	TRBV6-5	CASSLDRRQETQYF	TGTGCCAGCAGCTTGGACAGGCGACAAGAGACCCAGTACTTC
.	once	TRBJ1-6	TRBV5-6	CASSLVGWRNSPLHF	TGTGCCAGCAGCTTGGTGGGGTGGAGGAATTCACCCCTCCACTTT
TRBD2	.	TRBJ2-1	TRBV29-1	CSARTSGGSSYNEQFF	TGCAGCGCAAGGACTAGCGGGGGTAGCTCCTACAATGAGCAGTTCTTC